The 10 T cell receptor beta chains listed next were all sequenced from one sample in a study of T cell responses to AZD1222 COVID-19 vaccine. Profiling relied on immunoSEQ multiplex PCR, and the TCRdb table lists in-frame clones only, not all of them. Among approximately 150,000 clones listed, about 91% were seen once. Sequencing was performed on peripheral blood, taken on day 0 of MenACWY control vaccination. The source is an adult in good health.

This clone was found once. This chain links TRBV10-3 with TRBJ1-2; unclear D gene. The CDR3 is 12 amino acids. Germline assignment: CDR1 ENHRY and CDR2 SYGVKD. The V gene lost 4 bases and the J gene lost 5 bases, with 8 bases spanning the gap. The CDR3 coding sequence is TGTGCCATCAGTGGAGGCAGTTATGGCTACACCTTC. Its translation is CAISGGSYGYTF.

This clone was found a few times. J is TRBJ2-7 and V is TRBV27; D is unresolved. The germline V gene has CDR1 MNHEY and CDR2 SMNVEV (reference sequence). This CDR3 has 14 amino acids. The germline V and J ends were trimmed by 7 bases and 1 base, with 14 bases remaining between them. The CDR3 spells CASMTYDSSYEQYF. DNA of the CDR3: TGTGCCAGCATGACATACGATTCGTCCTACGAGCAGTACTTC.

The CDR3 nucleotides read TGTGCCAGCAGCCCCCGTCTCGGGCGGGAGAGAGTCACCGGGGAGCTGTTTTTT. Encoded protein: CASSPRLGRERVTGELFF. The V call is TRBV14, the J call TRBJ2-2, with TRBD2 matching 7 bases. V shed 4 bases, J shed 4 bases, and the junction held 15 bases outside the gene matches. Germline lookup yields CDR1 SGHDN and CDR2 FVKESK. The CDR3 is 18 residues long.

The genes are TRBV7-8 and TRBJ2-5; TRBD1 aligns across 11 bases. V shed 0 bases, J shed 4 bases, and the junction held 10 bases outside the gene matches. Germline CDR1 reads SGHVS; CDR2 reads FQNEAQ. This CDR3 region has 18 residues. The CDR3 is CASSLAIPGDRGLETQYF. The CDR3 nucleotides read TGTGCCAGCAGCTTAGCTATACCCGGGGACAGGGGGTTAGAGACCCAGTACTTC.

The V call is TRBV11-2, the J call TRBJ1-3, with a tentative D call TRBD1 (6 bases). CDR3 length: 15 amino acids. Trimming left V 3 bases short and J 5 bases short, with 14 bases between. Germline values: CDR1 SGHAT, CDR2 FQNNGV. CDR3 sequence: CASSFRGGTRNTIYF. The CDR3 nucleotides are TGTGCCAGCAGCTTCCGAGGGGGGACACGAAACACCATATATTTT. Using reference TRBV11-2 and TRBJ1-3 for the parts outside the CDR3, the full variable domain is EAGVAQSPRYKIIEKRQSVAFWCNPISGHATLYWYQQILGQGPKLLIQFQNNGVVDDSQLPKDRFSAERLKGVDSTLKIQPAKLEDSAVYLCASSFRGGTRNTIYFGEGSWLTVV.

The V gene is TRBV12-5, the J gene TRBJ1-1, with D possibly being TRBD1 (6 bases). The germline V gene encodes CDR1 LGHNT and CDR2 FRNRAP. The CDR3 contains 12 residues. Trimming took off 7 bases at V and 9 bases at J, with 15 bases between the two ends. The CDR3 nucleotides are TGTGCTAGTGAAACTACAGGGATGAAAGCTTTCTTT. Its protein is CASETTGMKAFF.

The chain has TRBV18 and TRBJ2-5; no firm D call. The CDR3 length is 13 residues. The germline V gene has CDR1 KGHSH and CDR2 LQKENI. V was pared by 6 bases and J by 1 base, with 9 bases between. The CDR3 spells CASSRATQETQYF. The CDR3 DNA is TGTGCCAGCTCGCGCGCGACCCAAGAGACCCAGTACTTC. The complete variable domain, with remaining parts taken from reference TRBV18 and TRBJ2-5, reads NAGVMQNPRHLVRRRGQEARLRCSPMKGHSHVYWYRQLPEEGLKFMVYLQKENIIDESGMPKERFSAEFPKEGPSILRIQQVVRGDSAAYFCASSRATQETQYFGPGTRLLVL.

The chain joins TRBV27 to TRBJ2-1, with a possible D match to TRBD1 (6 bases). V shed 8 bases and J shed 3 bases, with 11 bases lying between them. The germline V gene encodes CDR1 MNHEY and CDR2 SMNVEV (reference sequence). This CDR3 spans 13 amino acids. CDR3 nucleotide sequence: TGTGCCAGCTCCTTGGACAGCTACAATGAGCAGTTCTTC. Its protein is CASSLDSYNEQFF.

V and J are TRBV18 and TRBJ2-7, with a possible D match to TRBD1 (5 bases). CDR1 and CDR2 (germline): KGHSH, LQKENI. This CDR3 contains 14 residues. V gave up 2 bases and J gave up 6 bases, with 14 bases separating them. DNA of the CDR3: TGTGCCAGCTCACCAGGACAACAGGTGGTCGAGCAGTACTTC. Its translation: CASSPGQQVVEQYF.

The CDR3 region has the DNA TGCGCCAGCACCCGCGGGGGGGAGCTGTTTTTT. It encodes CASTRGGELFF. This chain uses TRBV5-1 with TRBJ2-2, with D perhaps TRBD2 (5 bases). The CDR3 contains 11 residues. Germline values: CDR1 SGHRS, CDR2 YFSETQ. V lost 6 bases and J 8 bases, leaving 8 bases between the germline ends.